Sequencing of this T cell receptor beta chain was carried out in a study of blood T cell repertoires in COVID-19 (TCRdb year 2020). Turning to the overall study: Samples from collaborators originated in the United States, Italy and Spain and spanned both the acute and convalescent phases of COVID-19. The material from the prospective study consisted of cDNA or gDNA derived from T cells, B-cell-depleted T cells, or PBMCs. Subjects who had been exposed to COVID-19, were actively infected with it, or had recovered from it provided the deeply sampled blood TCRbeta repertoires that made up the dataset. The repertoires were released in a freely available public database intended as a resource for research on the immune response to SARS-CoV-2. The samples were drawn from two sources: the first 160 participants of the ongoing ImmuneRACE study, and 1,000 to 1,500 subjects contributed by 6 global collaborators. The sample metadata nearly always contained a de-identified subject ID, COVID-19 status, age in years and sex. HLA class I and class II types, where available, came from metadata supplied by the sample provider rather than from assay-based typing.

Overall results and qualifications from the work: The amount of clinical and demographic metadata varied by source and participant and was provided uncurated.

Turning to this clone: No cognate antigen has been identified for it. Base-call qualities are not available, and no considerably larger clone is one nucleotide away.

The CDR3 sequence holds 14 residues, the cysteine and phenylalanine included. The entry retains the CDR3 DNA only, 42 bases that are in frame from base 1. V drops 0 bases and J drops 6 bases, leaving 12 bases in between. CDR1 and CDR2 are read off the germline V gene as KGHSH and LQKENI. Each collaborating institution followed its own protocols to collect whole blood in K2EDTA tubes. For TCRbeta analysis, collaborators shipped samples in one of three forms: frozen whole blood, isolated PBMCs, or DNA extracted from either of those sample types. The immunoSEQ Assay, a bias-controlled multiplex PCR, was used to amplify TCRbeta CDR3 regions from genomic DNA. The original methods were these. The number of nucleated cells in each sample was estimated by amplification of reference gene primers within the assay. Sequence reads were collapsed and filtered to measure the absolute abundance of every unique TCRbeta CDR3 rearrangement. For each sample, productive Simpson clonality was calculated as the square root of Simpson's diversity index over productive rearrangements. TCRdb mirrors the immuneACCESS table, restricted to in-frame sequences. Some clones are absent from its copies; in checked studies, under half trace to an unresolved V gene, and the reason for the others is unknown. The V and J calls and clone size were taken over from that table, and D and trimming were inferred from the DNA. This sample holds some 160,000 clones; roughly 78% were observed only once. The top ten clones comprise 5% to 8.5% of the sample.

This receptor chain uses TRBV18 and TRBJ2-7, with the D segment identity uncertain. Material: peripheral blood. This clonotype was obtained from an older man with active or convalescent COVID-19. The CDR3 region reads CASSPPSGPSEQYF. The bases are TGTGCCAGCTCACCACCTTCGGGTCCGAGCGAGCAGTACTTC. With the portions outside the CDR3 filled from the reference TRBV18 and TRBJ2-7 genes, the complete variable region becomes NAGVMQNPRHLVRRRGQEARLRCSPMKGHSHVYWYRQLPEEGLKFMVYLQKENIIDESGMPKERFSAEFPKEGPSILRIQQVVRGDSAAYFCASSPPSGPSEQYFGPGTRLTVT.